The 25 T cell receptor beta chains below come from one sample, sequenced in a study of blood T cell repertoires in COVID-19. Profiled with immunoSEQ multiplex PCR; TCRdb holds only in-frame clones, not every one. The sample yields 130,000 to 150,000 clones, approximately 87% seen once. The sample comprised peripheral blood. The receptors stem from a woman aged 40 to 50 with acute or convalescent COVID-19.

This chain connects TRBV7-3 to TRBJ2-1, with 7 nucleotides matching TRBD2. This CDR3 has 17 amino acids. With V trimmed by 5 bases and J by 4 bases, 14 bases remained unmatched. Per germline, CDR1 SGHTA and CDR2 FQGTGA. The CDR3 nucleotides are TGTGCCAGCAGCACAACCAGCCCTAGCGGTTCTTACAATGAGCAGTTCTTC. Its translation: CASSTTSPSGSYNEQFF.

V usage is TRBV10-3 and J usage is TRBJ1-4; D uncertain. The CDR3 extends over 14 amino acids. The V gene lost 4 bases and the J gene lost 7 bases, with 13 bases spanning the gap. The germline V gene encodes CDR1 ENHRY and CDR2 SYGVKD. The CDR3 region is CAISAGQLGEKLFF. For the CDR3, the DNA is TGTGCCATCAGTGCGGGTCAACTCGGTGAAAAACTGTTTTTT.

This rearrangement joins TRBV4-3 to TRBJ2-5, with 8 bases that match TRBD1. V dropped 0 bases and J dropped 3; count of bases not matched to a gene: 6. The CDR3 runs 16 residues. From germline, CDR1 is LGHNA and CDR2 YSLEER. The CDR3 here is CASSQDLAGGKETQYF. CDR3 in DNA: TGCGCCAGCAGCCAAGATCTCGCAGGGGGCAAAGAGACCCAGTACTTC.

V usage is TRBV4-3 and J usage is TRBJ1-1, with TRBD1 identical over 7 bases. Germline V gene sequence: CDR1 LGHNA, CDR2 YSLEER. The CDR3 has 14 residues. J lost 11 bases, V lost 3 bases, and 12 bases had no gene match. DNA of the CDR3: TGCGCCAGCAGCCAGGGCCGACAGGGCCCAGAGGCTTTCTTT. It is translated as CASSQGRQGPEAFF.

CDR3 nucleotides: TGTGCCAGCAGCCAAGATGCGGGACAGGGTTCGCAGCCCCAGCATTTT. This gives the protein CASSQDAGQGSQPQHF. V usage is TRBV4-2 and J usage is TRBJ1-5; TRBD1 aligns across 9 bases. The CDR3 loop spans 16 amino acids. J was trimmed by 7 bases and V by 0 bases; bases with no gene match: 7. CDR1 and CDR2 (germline): LGHNA, YNFKEQ.

This chain joins TRBV30 and TRBJ1-1, with 7 nucleotides matching TRBD1. Germline V gives CDR1 GTSNPN, CDR2 SVGIG (reference sequence). The CDR3 totals 13 residues. The junction had 10 bases not matched to a gene; V was cut back by 3 bases and J by 9 bases. CDR3 loop: CAWRFSGGPKAFF. CDR3 bases: TGTGCCTGGAGATTTTCAGGGGGACCTAAAGCTTTCTTT.

The chain is built from TRBV3-1 (or the pseudogene TRBV3-2) and TRBJ1-4, with 7 bases aligning to TRBD1. Germline CDR1 is LGHDT and CDR2 is YNNKEL (reference sequence). The CDR3 covers 15 residues. Trimming removed 3 bases from V and 4 bases from J; junction bases left unmatched: 5. CDR3 sequence (DNA): TGTGCCAGCAGCCATGACAGGGATTATAATGAAAAACTGTTTTTT. It codes for CASSHDRDYNEKLFF.

Worth noting for this clone: Within the sample, other DNA sequences also encode this same CDR3. The chain has TRBV9 and TRBJ2-5; D call uncertain. This CDR3 has 13 residues. The germline V gene encodes CDR1 SGDLS and CDR2 YYNGEE. V lost 4 bases and J lost 0, with 7 bases in between. The CDR3: CASSPRYQETQYF. CDR3 DNA sequence: TGTGCCAGCAGCCCCCGGTACCAAGAGACCCAGTACTTC.

The V and J genes are TRBV18 and TRBJ1-2, with D possibly matching TRBD1 (5 bases). In germline, CDR1 is KGHSH, CDR2 LQKENI. V lost 3 bases and J 3 bases, leaving 8 bases between the germline ends. The CDR3 has 13 amino acids. Here the CDR3 reads CASSPDRYYGYTF. The CDR3 DNA reads as TGTGCCAGCTCACCTGACAGATACTATGGCTACACCTTC.

The chain joins TRBV28 to TRBJ1-1; TRBD1 matches at 10 bases. The CDR3 length is 16 residues. Germline CDR1 reads MDHEN; CDR2 reads SYDVKM. Trimming removed 1 base from V and 2 bases from J; junction bases left unmatched: 4. CDR3 loop: CASSLLGQGTNTEAFF. The CDR3 nucleotides are TGTGCCAGCAGTTTATTGGGACAGGGGACTAACACTGAAGCTTTCTTT.

The chain is built from TRBV14 and TRBJ2-3; 8 positions match TRBD2. The CDR3 has 16 amino acids. V lost 1 base to trimming and J lost 2 bases; unmatched junction nucleotides: 5. CDR1 is SGHDN and CDR2 is FVKESK in the germline V gene. CDR3 amino acids: CASSQVELAVTDTQYF. The CDR3 nucleotides are TGTGCCAGCAGCCAAGTAGAACTAGCGGTCACAGATACGCAGTATTTT.

The chain combines TRBV4-2 with TRBJ1-4, with D perhaps matching TRBD1 (5 bases). The CDR3 covers 14 residues. CDR1 and CDR2 (germline): LGHNA, YNFKEQ. The V end lost 4 bases, the J end lost 2 bases, and 8 bases lay between the germline ends. The CDR3 is CASSPQVTNEKLFF. CDR3 nucleotide sequence: TGTGCCAGCAGCCCACAGGTGACTAATGAAAAACTGTTTTTT.

The chain carries TRBV18 and TRBJ2-7, with D unclear. Germline assignment: CDR1 KGHSH and CDR2 LQKENI. V was clipped by 2 bases and J by 6 bases, with 14 bases between them. The CDR3 spans 14 residues. The CDR3 loop reads CASSPALEVGEQYF. The CDR3, as DNA: TGTGCCAGCTCACCAGCGCTAGAAGTAGGCGAGCAGTACTTC.

The chain joins TRBV7-9 to TRBJ2-3; 7 bases match TRBD2. The CDR3 has 15 residues. The J segment lost 4 bases and the V segment lost 10 bases, leaving 14 bases of the junction unmatched. The V gene's germline CDR1 is SEHNR and CDR2 FQNEAQ (reference sequence). This CDR3 is CATDRPGLHSDTQYF. The CDR3 DNA reads as TGTGCCACCGATCGCCCGGGACTACACTCAGATACGCAGTATTTT.

The V and J genes are TRBV5-1 and TRBJ1-2, with TRBD1 identical over 7 bases. This CDR3 comprises 14 residues. CDR1 and CDR2 (germline): SGHRS, YFSETQ. With V trimmed by 0 bases and J by 4 bases, 3 bases remained unmatched. CDR3 region: CASSLEGQPYGYTF. In DNA, the CDR3 is TGCGCCAGCAGCTTGGAGGGACAGCCCTATGGCTACACCTTC.

The gene calls are TRBV6-5 and TRBJ1-4; no clear D gene. Per the germline V gene, CDR1 is MNHEY and CDR2 is SVGAGI. CDR3 length: 14 residues. The V end was cut by 6 bases, the J end by 8 bases, with 16 bases between. Here the CDR3 DNA reads TGTGCCAGCAGCCCAGGTCCGGTAGGAGAAAAACTGTTTTTT. It codes for CASSPGPVGEKLFF.

V and J are TRBV30 and TRBJ1-5; TRBD1 might be the D (5 bases). The CDR3 consists of 15 residues. V lost 1 base and J lost 0, with 10 bases in between. Germline V gene data show CDR1 as GTSNPN and CDR2 as SVGIG (reference sequence). This CDR3 is CAWSDNRFSNQPQHF. The CDR3 coding sequence is TGTGCCTGGAGTGACAACAGGTTTAGCAATCAGCCCCAGCATTTT.

The chain links TRBV5-5 to TRBJ2-5; D is perhaps TRBD2 (5 bases). Germline V CDR1 and CDR2: SGHKS, YYEKEE (reference sequence). Deletions cut 2 bases from V and 5 bases from J, with 13 bases between. This CDR3 contains 14 residues. In DNA, the CDR3 is TGTGCCAGCAGCTTTGCCCGAGGGTGGGAGACCCAGTACTTC. Protein: CASSFARGWETQYF.

The CDR3 loop is CASSQPGQRVFYGYTF. In DNA form, the CDR3 reads TGTGCCAGCAGCCAACCGGGACAGCGAGTCTTCTATGGCTACACCTTC. The chain has TRBV5-4 and TRBJ1-2, with 7 positions matching TRBD1. The trim removed 4 bases at V and 4 bases at J, leaving 13 bases unmatched. Germline CDR1 is SGHNT and CDR2 is YYREEE (reference sequence). CDR3 length: 16 residues.

The table lists this clone with a few counts. CDR3 sequence: CASRRDRRNYGYTF. In nucleotides, the CDR3 is TGTGCCAGCAGGCGGGACAGGAGGAACTATGGCTACACCTTC. This chain links TRBV7-2 with TRBJ1-2; 8 positions agree with TRBD1. Germline assignment: CDR1 SGHTA and CDR2 FQGNSA. V trimming: 6 bases; J trimming: 2 bases; junction bases outside the gene matches: 5. The CDR3 sequence is 14 residues long.

The chain is built from TRBV28 and TRBJ1-1, with D perhaps TRBD1 (5 bases). The CDR3 is 16 residues long. Deletions cut 2 bases from V and 4 bases from J, with 17 bases between. Germline CDR1 and CDR2: MDHEN and SYDVKM. The CDR3 protein is CASSLAYSGMSTEAFF. In DNA, the CDR3 is TGTGCCAGCAGTTTAGCTTATTCAGGGATGAGCACTGAAGCTTTCTTT.

V gene TRBV19 combines with J gene TRBJ1-1, with a possible D match to TRBD1 (6 bases). Trimming stripped 0 bases from V and 4 bases from J, with 9 bases between. CDR1 is LNHDA and CDR2 is SQIVND in the germline V gene (reference sequence). This CDR3 comprises 14 residues. The DNA of the CDR3 is TGTGCCAGTAGTATAGATGAAGGGGGCACTGAAGCTTTCTTT. Translated: CASSIDEGGTEAFF.

The chain couples TRBV7-2 to TRBJ1-2; D is unresolved. The CDR3 has 12 amino acids. The V end was cut by 6 bases, the J end by 8 bases, with 13 bases between. The germline V gene has CDR1 SGHTA and CDR2 FQGNSA. For the CDR3, the DNA is TGTGCCAGCAGGGACGCGGGGAACGGCTACACCTTC. Amino acids: CASRDAGNGYTF.

The chain employs TRBV27 and TRBJ2-3; D may be TRBD1 (5 bases). CDR1 is MNHEY, CDR2 SMNVEV, per germline (reference sequence). The CDR3 is 16 amino acids. Trimming stripped 5 bases from V and 1 base from J, with 16 bases between. The DNA of the CDR3 is TGTGCCAGCAGTCCCAAGGACATTTGGGGCACAGATACGCAGTATTTT. Translating it yields CASSPKDIWGTDTQYF.

On this clone itself: Other DNA sequences of this sample code for an identical CDR3. This sequence joins TRBV12-3 or TRBV12-4 and TRBJ1-1; D ambiguous. The V end was cut by 6 bases, the J end by 2 bases, with 7 bases between. The CDR3 is made up of 12 amino acids. CDR3 loop: CASRRVNTEAFF. The CDR3 DNA reads as TGTGCCAGCAGGAGGGTTAACACTGAAGCTTTCTTT.